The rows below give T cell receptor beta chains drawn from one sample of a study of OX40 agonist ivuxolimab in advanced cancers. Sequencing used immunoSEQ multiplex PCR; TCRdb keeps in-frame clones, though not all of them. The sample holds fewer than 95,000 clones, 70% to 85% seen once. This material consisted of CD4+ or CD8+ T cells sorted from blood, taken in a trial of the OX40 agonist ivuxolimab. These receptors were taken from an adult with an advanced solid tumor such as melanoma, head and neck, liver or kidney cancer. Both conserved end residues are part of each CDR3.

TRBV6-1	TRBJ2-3	CASSVGLAGATDTQYF
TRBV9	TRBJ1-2	CASSVDDGTAYGYTF
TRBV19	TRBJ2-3	CASSIAGSSTDTQYF
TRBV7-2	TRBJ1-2	CASSLADRGYTF
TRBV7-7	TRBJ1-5	CASRPDGQGNQPQHF
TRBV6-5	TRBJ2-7	CASSYRHLSYEQYF
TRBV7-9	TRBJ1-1	CASSSGPKTYAFF
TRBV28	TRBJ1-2	CASSSGNLNYGYTF
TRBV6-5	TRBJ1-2	CASSLGQVLTGGYTF
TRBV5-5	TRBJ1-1	CASSRVTGFPEAFF
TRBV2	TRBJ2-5	CASSGQGASQYF
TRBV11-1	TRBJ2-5	CASSTRTGIAGETQYF
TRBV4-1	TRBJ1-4	CASSQPRAGVFEKLFF
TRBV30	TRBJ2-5	CAWSRGTVQETQYF
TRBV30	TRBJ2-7	CAWSVAGRRARDRTYEQYF
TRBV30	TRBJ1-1	CAWSRTGQNTEAFF
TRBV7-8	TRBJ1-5	CASSLGYSLGKEPQHF
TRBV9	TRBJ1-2	CASRSTGPSNYGYTF
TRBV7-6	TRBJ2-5	CASSYKTWEEVQYF
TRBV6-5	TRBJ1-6	CASSYDLGSPLHF
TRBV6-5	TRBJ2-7	CASSYYPTSGHYEQYF
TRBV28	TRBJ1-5	CASITGKDRQPQHF
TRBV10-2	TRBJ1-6	CASSSLSNNSPLHF
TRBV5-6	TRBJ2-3	CASTSLGYTQYF
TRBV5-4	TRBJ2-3	CASSFLTTTDTQYF
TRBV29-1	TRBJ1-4	CSVKLNSGNEKLFF
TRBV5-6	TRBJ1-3	CASSFRRTSGNTIYF
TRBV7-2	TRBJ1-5	CASSSETGASNQPQHF
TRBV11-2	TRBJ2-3	CASSFRAGRGTDTQYF
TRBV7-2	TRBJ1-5	CASSSNTGNQPQHF
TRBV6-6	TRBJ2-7	CATRGTGGYEQYF
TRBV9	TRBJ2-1	CASSARPNSGSSYNEQFF
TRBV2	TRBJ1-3	CASSEARQGRGNTIYF
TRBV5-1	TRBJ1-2	CASSLTAGGYTF
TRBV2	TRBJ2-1	CASSGIPSSYNEQFF
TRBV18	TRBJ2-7	CASSPDGGPYEQYF
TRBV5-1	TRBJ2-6	CASSLLAGANVLTF
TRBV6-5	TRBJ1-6	CASRPGQESSPLHF
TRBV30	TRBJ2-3	CAWSGGGLSTDTQYF
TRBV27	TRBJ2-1	CASRKDRAYNEQFF
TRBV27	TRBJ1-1	CASSLIVGNTEAFF
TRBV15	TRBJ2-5	CATSRAVAGETQYF
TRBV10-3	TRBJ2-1	CAISEQGAPYNEQFF
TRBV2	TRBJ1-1	CASSVTVNTEAFF
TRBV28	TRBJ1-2	CASSLVGTGRGNYGYTF
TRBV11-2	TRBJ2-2	CASSSTRVGTGELFF
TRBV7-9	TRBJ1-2	CASSLGGLGGYTF
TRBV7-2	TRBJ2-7	CASSSPPIGEQYF
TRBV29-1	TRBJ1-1	CSVGSLNTEAFF
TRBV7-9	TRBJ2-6	CASSITGAGANVLTF
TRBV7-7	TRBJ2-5	CASSPTLGQETQYF
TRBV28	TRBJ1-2	CASSLLGRGYTF
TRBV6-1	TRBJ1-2	CASSEIGGGYTF
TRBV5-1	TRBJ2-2	CASSPQGQGVAGELFF
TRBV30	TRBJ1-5	CAWSDSNPGQPQHF
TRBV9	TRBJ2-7	CASSRGSYYEQYF
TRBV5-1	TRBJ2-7	CASSSGTGGYEQYF
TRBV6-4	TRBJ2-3	CASSDSGRGGTDTQYF
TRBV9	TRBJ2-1	CASSVGVRLASNEQFF